This T cell receptor beta chain was identified in a study of lymphopenia after photon versus proton radiotherapy. The CDR3 extends over 16 amino acids. Trimming cost V 4 bases and J 9 bases, with 19 bases left between them. The germline gives CDR1 SGHDN, CDR2 FVKESK. The assay was immunoSEQ multiplex PCR, and TCRdb's table has in-frame clones only and misses some. The top ten clones hold around 2% of a sample with roughly 42,000 clones, less than 90% of them seen once. V usage is TRBV14 and J usage is TRBJ1-6, with D possibly matching TRBD1 (5 bases). This material consisted of peripheral blood, taken from a patient treated with photon-based radiotherapy. The source is a man aged 40-49 years with gastric cancer. CDR3 bases: TGTGCCAGCAGCCCGCTCGCTAGGGGTATGCGTTCACCCCTCCACTTT. It specifies CASSPLARGMRSPLHF.